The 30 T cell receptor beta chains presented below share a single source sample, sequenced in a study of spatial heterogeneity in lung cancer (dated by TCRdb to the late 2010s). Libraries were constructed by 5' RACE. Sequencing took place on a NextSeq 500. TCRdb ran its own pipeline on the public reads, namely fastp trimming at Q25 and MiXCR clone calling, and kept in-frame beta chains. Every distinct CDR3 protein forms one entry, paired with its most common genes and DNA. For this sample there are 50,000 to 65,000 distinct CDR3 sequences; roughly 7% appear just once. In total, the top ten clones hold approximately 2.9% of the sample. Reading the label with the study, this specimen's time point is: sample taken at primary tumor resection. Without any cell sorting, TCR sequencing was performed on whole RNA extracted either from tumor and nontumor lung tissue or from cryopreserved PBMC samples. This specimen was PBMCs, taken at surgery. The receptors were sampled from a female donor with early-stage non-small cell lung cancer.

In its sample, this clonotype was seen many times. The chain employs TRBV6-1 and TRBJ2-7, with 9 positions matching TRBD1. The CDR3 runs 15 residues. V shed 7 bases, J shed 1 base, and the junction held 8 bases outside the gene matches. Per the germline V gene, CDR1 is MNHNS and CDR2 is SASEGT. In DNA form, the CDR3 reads TGTGCCAGCACCGCGGCCGGGACAGGGTCCTACGAGCAGTACTTC. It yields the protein CASTAAGTGSYEQYF.

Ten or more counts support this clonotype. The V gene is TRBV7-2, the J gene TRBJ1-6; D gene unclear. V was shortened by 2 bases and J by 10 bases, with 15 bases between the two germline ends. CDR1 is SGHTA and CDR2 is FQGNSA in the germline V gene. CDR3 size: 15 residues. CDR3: CASSLSSSPGSPLHF. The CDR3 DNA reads TGTGCCAGCAGCTTATCTTCCTCCCCCGGATCACCCCTCCACTTT.

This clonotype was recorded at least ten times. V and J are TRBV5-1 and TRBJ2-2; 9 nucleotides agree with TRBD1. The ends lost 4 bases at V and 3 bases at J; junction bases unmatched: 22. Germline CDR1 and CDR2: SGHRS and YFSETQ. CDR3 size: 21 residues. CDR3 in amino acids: CASSISPRDRVRFWDTGELFF. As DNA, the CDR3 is TGCGCCAGCAGCATCTCCCCCCGGGACAGGGTCCGATTTTGGGACACCGGGGAGCTGTTTTTT. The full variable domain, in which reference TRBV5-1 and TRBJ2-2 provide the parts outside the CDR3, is KAGVTQTPRYLIKTRGQQVTLSCSPISGHRSVSWYQQTPGQGLQFLFEYFSETQRNKGNFPGRFSGRQFSNSRSEMNVSTLELGDSALYLCASSISPRDRVRFWDTGELFFGEGSRLTVL.

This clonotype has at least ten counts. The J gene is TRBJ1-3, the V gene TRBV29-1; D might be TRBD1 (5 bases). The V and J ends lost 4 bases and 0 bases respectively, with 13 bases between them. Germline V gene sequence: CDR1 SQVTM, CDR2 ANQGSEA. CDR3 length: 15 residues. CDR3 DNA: TGCAGCGTTGCTTTGTACGGGGGCTCTGGAAACACCATATATTTT. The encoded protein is CSVALYGGSGNTIYF.

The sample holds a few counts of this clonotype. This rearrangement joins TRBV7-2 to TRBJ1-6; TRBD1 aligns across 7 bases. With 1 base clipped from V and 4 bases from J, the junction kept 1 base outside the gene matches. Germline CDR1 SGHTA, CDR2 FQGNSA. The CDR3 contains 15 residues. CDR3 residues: CASSLGTGYNSPLHF. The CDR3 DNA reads TGTGCCAGCAGCTTAGGGACAGGTTATAATTCACCCCTCCACTTT.

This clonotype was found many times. The CDR3 DNA reads as TGCATTGCCGGACTAGCGGGGGGAGAGACCCAGTACTTC. Protein: CIAGLAGGETQYF. The chain employs TRBV29-1 and TRBJ2-5; 14 positions match TRBD2. CDR3 length: 13 residues. The germline CDR1 and CDR2 sequences are SQVTM and ANQGSEA. Full variable domain (outside the CDR3, taken from reference TRBV29-1 and TRBJ2-5): SAVISQKPSRDICQRGTSLTIQCQVDSQVTMMFWYRQQPGQSLTLIATANQGSEATYESGFVIDKFPISRPNLTFSTLTVSNMSPEDSSIYLCIAGLAGGETQYFGPGTRLLVL.

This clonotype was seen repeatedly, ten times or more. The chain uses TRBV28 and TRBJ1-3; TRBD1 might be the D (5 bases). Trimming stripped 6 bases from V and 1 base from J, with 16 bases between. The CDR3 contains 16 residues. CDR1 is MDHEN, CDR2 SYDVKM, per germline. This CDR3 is CASSPQLEGSGNTIYF. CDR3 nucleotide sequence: TGTGCCAGCAGCCCCCAATTGGAGGGGTCTGGAAACACCATATATTTT.

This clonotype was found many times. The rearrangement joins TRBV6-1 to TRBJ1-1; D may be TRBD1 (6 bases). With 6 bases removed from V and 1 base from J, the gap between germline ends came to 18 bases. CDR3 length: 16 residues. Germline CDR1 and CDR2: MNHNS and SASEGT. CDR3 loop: CASSPPGESENTEAFF. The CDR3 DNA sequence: TGTGCCAGCAGCCCCCCAGGGGAGAGTGAGAACACTGAAGCTTTCTTT.

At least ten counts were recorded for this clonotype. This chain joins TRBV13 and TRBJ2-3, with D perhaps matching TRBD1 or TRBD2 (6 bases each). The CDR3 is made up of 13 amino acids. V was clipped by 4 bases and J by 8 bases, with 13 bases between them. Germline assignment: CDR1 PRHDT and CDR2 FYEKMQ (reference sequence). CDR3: CASSSLEGGTQYF. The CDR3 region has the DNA TGTGCCAGCAGCTCCCTTGAGGGGGGTACGCAGTATTTT.

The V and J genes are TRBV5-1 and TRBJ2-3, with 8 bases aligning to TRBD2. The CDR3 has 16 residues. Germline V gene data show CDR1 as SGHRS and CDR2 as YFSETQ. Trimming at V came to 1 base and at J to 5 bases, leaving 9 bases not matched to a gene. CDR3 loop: CASSLYTGGAIDTQYF. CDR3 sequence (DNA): TGCGCCAGCAGCTTGTATACCGGGGGGGCCATAGATACGCAGTATTTT.

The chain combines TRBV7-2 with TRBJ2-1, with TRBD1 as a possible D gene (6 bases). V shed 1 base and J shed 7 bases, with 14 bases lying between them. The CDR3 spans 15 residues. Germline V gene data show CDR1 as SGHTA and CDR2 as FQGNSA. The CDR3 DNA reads TGTGCCAGCAGCTTAGGGGGGCCGGTAAAAAATGAGCAGTTCTTC. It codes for CASSLGGPVKNEQFF.

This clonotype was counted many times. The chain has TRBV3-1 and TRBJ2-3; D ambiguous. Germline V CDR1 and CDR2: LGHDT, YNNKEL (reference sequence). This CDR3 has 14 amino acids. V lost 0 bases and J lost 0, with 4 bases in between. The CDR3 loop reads CASSQDGSTDTQYF. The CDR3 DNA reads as TGTGCCAGCAGCCAAGACGGTAGCACAGATACGCAGTATTTT.

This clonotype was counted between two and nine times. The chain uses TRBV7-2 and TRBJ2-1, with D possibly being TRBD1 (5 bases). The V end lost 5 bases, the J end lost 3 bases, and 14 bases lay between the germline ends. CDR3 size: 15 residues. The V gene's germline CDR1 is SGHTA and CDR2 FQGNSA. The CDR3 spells CASSESRQHYNEQFF. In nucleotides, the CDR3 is TGTGCCAGCAGCGAATCCCGACAGCACTACAATGAGCAGTTCTTC.

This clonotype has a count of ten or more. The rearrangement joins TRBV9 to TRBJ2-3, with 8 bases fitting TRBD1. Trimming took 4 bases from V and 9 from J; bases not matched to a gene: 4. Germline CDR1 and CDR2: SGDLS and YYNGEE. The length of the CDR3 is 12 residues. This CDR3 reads CASSSTGGTQYF. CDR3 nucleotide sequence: TGTGCCAGCAGCTCCACAGGGGGGACGCAGTATTTT.

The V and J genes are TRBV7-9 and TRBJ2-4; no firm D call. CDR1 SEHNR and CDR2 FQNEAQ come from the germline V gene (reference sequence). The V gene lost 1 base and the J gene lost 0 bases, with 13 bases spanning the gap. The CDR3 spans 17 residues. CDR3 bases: TGTGCCAGCAGCTTAGTAGCTGGCACTTTAGCCAAAAACATTCAGTACTTC. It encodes CASSLVAGTLAKNIQYF.

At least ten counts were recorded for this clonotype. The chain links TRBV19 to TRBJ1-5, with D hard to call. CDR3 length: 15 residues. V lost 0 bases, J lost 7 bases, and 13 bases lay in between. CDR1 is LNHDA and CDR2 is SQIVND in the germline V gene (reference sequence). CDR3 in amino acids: CASSIEDGRYQPQHF. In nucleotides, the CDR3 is TGTGCCAGTAGTATAGAGGACGGAAGATACCAGCCCCAGCATTTT.

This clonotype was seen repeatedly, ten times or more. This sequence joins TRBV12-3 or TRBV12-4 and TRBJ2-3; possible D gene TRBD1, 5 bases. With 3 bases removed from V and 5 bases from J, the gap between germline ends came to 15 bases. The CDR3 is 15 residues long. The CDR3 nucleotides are TGTGCCAGCAGTTTGCCAGGGAAGGTGAAAGATACGCAGTATTTT. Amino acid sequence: CASSLPGKVKDTQYF.

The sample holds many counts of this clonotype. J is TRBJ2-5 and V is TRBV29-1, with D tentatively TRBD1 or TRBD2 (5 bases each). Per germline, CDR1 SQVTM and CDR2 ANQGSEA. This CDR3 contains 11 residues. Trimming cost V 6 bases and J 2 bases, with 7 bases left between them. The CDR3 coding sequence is TGCAGCGTGGGGGAACAAGAGACCCAGTACTTC. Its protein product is CSVGEQETQYF.

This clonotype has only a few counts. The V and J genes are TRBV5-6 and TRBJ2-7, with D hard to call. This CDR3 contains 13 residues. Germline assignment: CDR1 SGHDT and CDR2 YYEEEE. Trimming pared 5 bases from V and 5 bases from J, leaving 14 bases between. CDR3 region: CASSSDLRHEQYF. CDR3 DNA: TGTGCCAGCAGTTCGGACCTACGGCACGAGCAGTACTTC.

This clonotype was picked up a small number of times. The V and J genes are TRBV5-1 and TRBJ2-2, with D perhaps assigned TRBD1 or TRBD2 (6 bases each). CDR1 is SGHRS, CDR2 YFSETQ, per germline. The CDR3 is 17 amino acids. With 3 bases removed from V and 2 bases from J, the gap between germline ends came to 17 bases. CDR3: CASSYLRRGFNTGELFF. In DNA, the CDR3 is TGCGCCAGCAGCTACCTGCGGAGGGGGTTTAACACCGGGGAGCTGTTTTTT.

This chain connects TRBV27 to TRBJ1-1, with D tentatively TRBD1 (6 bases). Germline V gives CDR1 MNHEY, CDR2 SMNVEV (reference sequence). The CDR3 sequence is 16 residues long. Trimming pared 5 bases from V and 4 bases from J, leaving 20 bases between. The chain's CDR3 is CASSPPVHQGSTEAFF. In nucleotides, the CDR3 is TGTGCCAGCAGTCCACCTGTGCATCAGGGGAGCACTGAAGCTTTCTTT.

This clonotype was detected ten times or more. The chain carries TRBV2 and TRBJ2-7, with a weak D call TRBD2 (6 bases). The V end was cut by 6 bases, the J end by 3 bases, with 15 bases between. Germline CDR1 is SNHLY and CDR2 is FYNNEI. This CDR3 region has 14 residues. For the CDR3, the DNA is TGTGCCAGCAGAGAACTAGCCCTAGGCTACGAGCAGTACTTC. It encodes CASRELALGYEQYF.

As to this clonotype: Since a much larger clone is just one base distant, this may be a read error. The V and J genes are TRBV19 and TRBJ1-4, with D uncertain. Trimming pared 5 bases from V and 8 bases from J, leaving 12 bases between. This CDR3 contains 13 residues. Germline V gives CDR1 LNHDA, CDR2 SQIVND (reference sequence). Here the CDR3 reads CASSPLSDEKLFF. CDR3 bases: TGTGCCAGTAGTCCGCTGTCTGACGAAAAACTGTTTTTT.

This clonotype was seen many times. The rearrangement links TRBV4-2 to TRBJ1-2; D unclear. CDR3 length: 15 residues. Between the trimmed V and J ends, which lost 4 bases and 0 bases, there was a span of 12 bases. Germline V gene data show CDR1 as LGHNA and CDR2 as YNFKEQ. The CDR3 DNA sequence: TGTGCCAGCAGCCGAGAGGACGGTTCTAACTATGGCTACACCTTC. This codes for CASSREDGSNYGYTF.

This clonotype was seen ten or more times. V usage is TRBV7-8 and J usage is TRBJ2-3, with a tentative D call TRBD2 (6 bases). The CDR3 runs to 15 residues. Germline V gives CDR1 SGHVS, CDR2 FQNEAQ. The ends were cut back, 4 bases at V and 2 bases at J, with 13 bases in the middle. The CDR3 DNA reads TGTGCCAGCAGCTCGAGGGGCGGGGTCACAGATACGCAGTATTTT. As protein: CASSSRGGVTDTQYF.

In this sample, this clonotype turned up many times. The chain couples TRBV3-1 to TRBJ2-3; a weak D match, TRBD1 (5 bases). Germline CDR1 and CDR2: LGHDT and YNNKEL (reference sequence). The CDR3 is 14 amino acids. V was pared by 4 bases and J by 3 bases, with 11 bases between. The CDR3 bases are TGTGCCAGCAGCCCATCTTCAGGGACAGATACGCAGTATTTT. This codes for CASSPSSGTDTQYF.

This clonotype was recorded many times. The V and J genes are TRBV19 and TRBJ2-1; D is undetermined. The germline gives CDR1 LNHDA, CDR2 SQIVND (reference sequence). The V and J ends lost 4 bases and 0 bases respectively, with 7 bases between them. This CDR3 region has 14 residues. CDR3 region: CASSNPTSYNEQFF. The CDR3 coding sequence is TGTGCCAGTAGTAATCCTACCTCCTACAATGAGCAGTTCTTC. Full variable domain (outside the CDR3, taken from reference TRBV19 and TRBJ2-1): DGGITQSPKYLFRKEGQNVTLSCEQNLNHDAMYWYRQDPGQGLRLIYYSQIVNDFQKGDIAEGYSVSREKKESFPLTVTSAQKNPTAFYLCASSNPTSYNEQFFGPGTRLTVL.

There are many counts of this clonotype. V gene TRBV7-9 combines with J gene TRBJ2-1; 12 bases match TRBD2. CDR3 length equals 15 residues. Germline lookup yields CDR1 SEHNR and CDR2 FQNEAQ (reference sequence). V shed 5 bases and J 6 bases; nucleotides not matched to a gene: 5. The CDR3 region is CASSPLTSGGNEQFF. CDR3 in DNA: TGTGCCAGCAGCCCCCTGACTAGCGGGGGCAATGAGCAGTTCTTC.

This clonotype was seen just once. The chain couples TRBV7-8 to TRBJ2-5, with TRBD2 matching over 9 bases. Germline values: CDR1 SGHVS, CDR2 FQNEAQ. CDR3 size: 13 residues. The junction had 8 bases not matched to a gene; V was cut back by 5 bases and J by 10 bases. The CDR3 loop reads CASSTTGLANQYF. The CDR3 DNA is TGTGCCAGCAGCACTACGGGACTAGCCAACCAGTACTTC.

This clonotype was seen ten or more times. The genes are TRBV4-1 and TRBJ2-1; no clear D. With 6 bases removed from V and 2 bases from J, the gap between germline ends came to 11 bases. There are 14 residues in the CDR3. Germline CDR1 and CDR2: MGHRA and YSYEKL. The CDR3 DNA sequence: TGCGCCAGCAGGCCAACCGGCCCCTACAATGAGCAGTTCTTC. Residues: CASRPTGPYNEQFF.